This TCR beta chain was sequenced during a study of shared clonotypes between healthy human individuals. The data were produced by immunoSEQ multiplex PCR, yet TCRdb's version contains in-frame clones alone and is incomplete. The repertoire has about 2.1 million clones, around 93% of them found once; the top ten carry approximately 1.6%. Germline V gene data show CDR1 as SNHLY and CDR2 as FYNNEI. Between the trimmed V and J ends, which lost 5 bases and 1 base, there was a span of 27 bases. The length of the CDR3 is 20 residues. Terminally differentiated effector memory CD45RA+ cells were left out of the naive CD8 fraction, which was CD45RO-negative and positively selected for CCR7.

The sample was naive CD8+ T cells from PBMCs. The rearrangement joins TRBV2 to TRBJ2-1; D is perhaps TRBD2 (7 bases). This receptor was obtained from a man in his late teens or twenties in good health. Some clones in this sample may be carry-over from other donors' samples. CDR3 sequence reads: CASSRRGGGSDGKSYNEQFF. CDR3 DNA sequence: TGTGCCAGCAGTAGAAGGGGGGGCGGGAGCGACGGGAAGTCCTACAATGAGCAGTTCTTC.